These T cell receptor beta chains were read from a single sample in a study of cytomegalovirus exposure and HLA in healthy donors. Sequencing used immunoSEQ multiplex PCR; TCRdb keeps in-frame clones, though not all of them. The repertoire holds 130,000 to 150,000 clones, with 68% as singletons. The sample taken for sequencing was PBMCs. The receptors were gathered from a man in his 60s in good health and CMV-seronegative. Each CDR3 is given with its conserved first and last residue. D genes are given only for firm matches. The listing skips clone size in some rows; elsewhere it reads once, few, many or a size class.

J: TRBJ2-5
D: NA
V: TRBV6-5
size: NA
DNA: TGTGCCAGCAGGAGTTACATTGCGGACCAAGAGACCCAGTACTTC
CDR3: CASRSYIADQETQYF

J: TRBJ2-7
D: NA
V: TRBV6-5
size: few
DNA: TGTGCCAGCAGCCGACGGACGGACACCTACGAGCAGTACTTC
CDR3: CASSRRTDTYEQYF

J: TRBJ2-2
D: TRBD2
V: TRBV10-2
size: few
DNA: TGCGCCAGCAGTGGCCAACTAGCGGCCACCGGGGAGCTGTTTTTT
CDR3: CASSGQLAATGELFF

J: TRBJ1-2
D: TRBD1
V: TRBV6-1
size: NA
DNA: TGTGCCAGCAGTCACAGGGGAAGTAGAGGCTACACCTTC
CDR3: CASSHRGSRGYTF

J: TRBJ1-2
D: NA
V: TRBV4-2
size: once
DNA: TGTGCCAGCAGCCAAGATCCAGGGTATGGCTACACCTTC
CDR3: CASSQDPGYGYTF

J: TRBJ1-1
D: TRBD1
V: TRBV2
size: few
DNA: TGTGCCAGCAGTAGGGACAGTGCCATGGACACTGAAGCTTTCTTT
CDR3: CASSRDSAMDTEAFF

J: TRBJ2-7
D: NA
V: TRBV29-1
size: NA
DNA: TGCAGCGCGTTAGACACGGATACCTACGAGCAGTACTTC
CDR3: CSALDTDTYEQYF

J: TRBJ1-2
D: NA
V: TRBV10-1
size: NA
DNA: TGCGCCAGCAGCCCCTCTCGACAGACCCTCAAGACTAACTATGGCTACACCTTC
CDR3: CASSPSRQTLKTNYGYTF

J: TRBJ2-7
D: NA
V: TRBV9
size: NA
DNA: TGTGCCAGCAGCTCAGGGGAGGGCCACTCCTACGAGCAGTACTTC
CDR3: CASSSGEGHSYEQYF

J: TRBJ2-7
D: NA
V: TRBV28
size: NA
DNA: TGTGCCAGCAGTTTAGATTTTGGTAGGCTCCTAGTCTACGAGCAGTACTTC
CDR3: CASSLDFGRLLVYEQYF

J: TRBJ1-6
D: NA
V: TRBV2
size: once
DNA: TGTGCCAGCAGAATCGGACCAGGGAAATTCACCCTCCACTTT
CDR3: CASRIGPGKFTLHF

J: TRBJ1-1
D: NA
V: TRBV18
size: NA
DNA: TGTGCCAGCTCACCACCGGAGGGGCCGAACACTGAAGCTTTCTTT
CDR3: CASSPPEGPNTEAFF

J: TRBJ2-2
D: TRBD2
V: TRBV29-1
size: NA
DNA: TGCAGCGTCTACTTCTCGGGACTAGCGGGATACGGGGAGCTGTTTTTT
CDR3: CSVYFSGLAGYGELFF

J: TRBJ1-5
D: TRBD1
V: TRBV28
size: few
DNA: TGTGCCAGCAGTCAAGAACAGGGGGGCAACAATCAGCCCCAGCATTTT
CDR3: CASSQEQGGNNQPQHF

J: TRBJ1-2
D: NA
V: TRBV5-6
size: NA
DNA: TGTGCCAGCAGCTTGGTAACCCTGAGAGGCTATGGCTACACCTTC
CDR3: CASSLVTLRGYGYTF

J: TRBJ1-2
D: TRBD1
V: TRBV10-3
size: few
DNA: TGTGCCATCAGTGCGAACTCCGGGGACAGGGGAAGATATGGCTACACCTTC
CDR3: CAISANSGDRGRYGYTF

J: TRBJ1-4
D: NA
V: TRBV20-1
size: NA
DNA: TGCAGTGCTTCATCGGTAAAACTGTTTTTT
CDR3: CSASSVKLFF

J: TRBJ2-3
D: NA
V: TRBV28
size: few
DNA: TGTGCCAGCAGTTTAATCCAAATGGCCCCCACAGATACGCAGTATTTT
CDR3: CASSLIQMAPTDTQYF

J: TRBJ1-1
D: TRBD1
V: TRBV29-1
size: NA
DNA: TGCAGCGTTGGCAAACAGGGGGGAGCTTTCTTT
CDR3: CSVGKQGGAFF

J: TRBJ1-2
D: TRBD1
V: TRBV7-3
size: NA
DNA: TGTGCCAGCAGCTTAAGCCCTTGGGACAGTCATACCACTAACTATGGCTACACCTTC
CDR3: CASSLSPWDSHTTNYGYTF

J: TRBJ2-3
D: TRBD2
V: TRBV6-1
size: NA
DNA: TGTGCCAGCAGTGAAGAGCGACTCAGGGACGGGCTAGCGGGAGTGCTAGGCACAGATACGCAGTATTTT
CDR3: CASSEERLRDGLAGVLGTDTQYF

J: TRBJ2-1
D: NA
V: TRBV21-1
size: many
DNA: TGTGCCAGCAGCACCTGGACAGCCTACAATGAGCAGTTCTTC
CDR3: CASSTWTAYNEQFF

J: TRBJ2-5
D: NA
V: TRBV9
size: NA
DNA: TGTGCCAGCAGCGTAGGACTAAAAGAGACCCAGTACTTC
CDR3: CASSVGLKETQYF

J: TRBJ2-7
D: NA
V: TRBV30
size: NA
DNA: TGTGCCTGGAGTGTAGGAGGGAGCGAGCAGTACTTC
CDR3: CAWSVGGSEQYF

J: TRBJ1-4
D: NA
V: TRBV19
size: NA
DNA: TGTGCCAGTAGTATCTCCCGTGCAACTAATGAAAAACTGTTTTTT
CDR3: CASSISRATNEKLFF

J: TRBJ1-2
D: NA
V: TRBV6-5
size: few
DNA: TGTGCCAGCAGTCTAACAGGAAATCATGGCTACACCTTC
CDR3: CASSLTGNHGYTF

J: TRBJ2-5
D: TRBD1
V: TRBV4-3
size: few
DNA: TGCGCCAGCAGCCAAGATACAGGGGACGGGGAGACCCAGTACTTC
CDR3: CASSQDTGDGETQYF

J: TRBJ2-2
D: NA
V: TRBV5-6
size: NA
DNA: TGTGCCAGCAGCTTGCTAAGCGCTACGAACACCGGGGAGCTGTTTTTT
CDR3: CASSLLSATNTGELFF

J: TRBJ1-1
D: NA
V: TRBV5-4
size: NA
DNA: TGTGCCAGCAGCCCTCCCATAGTTCAGGGAACTGAAGCTTTCTTT
CDR3: CASSPPIVQGTEAFF

J: TRBJ2-7
D: TRBD1
V: TRBV11-2
size: few
DNA: TGTGCCAGCAGCTTAGATTCGATGAGGGGACAGGGCCTCTACGAGCAGTACTTC
CDR3: CASSLDSMRGQGLYEQYF

J: TRBJ2-5
D: NA
V: TRBV20-1
size: NA
DNA: TGCAGTGCTAGCAGGGAAGAGACCCAGTACTTC
CDR3: CSASREETQYF